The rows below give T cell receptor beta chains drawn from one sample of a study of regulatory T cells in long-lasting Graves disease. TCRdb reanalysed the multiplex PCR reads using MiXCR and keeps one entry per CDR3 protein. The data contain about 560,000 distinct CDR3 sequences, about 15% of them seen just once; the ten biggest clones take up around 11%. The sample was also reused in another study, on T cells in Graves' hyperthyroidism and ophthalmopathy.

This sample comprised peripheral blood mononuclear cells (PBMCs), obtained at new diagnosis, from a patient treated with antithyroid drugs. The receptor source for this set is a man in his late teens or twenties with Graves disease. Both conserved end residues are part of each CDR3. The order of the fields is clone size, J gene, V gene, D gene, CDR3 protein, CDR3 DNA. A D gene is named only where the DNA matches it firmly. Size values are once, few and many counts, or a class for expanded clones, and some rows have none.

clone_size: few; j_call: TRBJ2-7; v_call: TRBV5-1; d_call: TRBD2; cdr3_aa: CASSFSSGNYEQYF; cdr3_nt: TGCGCCAGCAGCTTTTCTAGCGGCAATTACGAGCAGTACTTC
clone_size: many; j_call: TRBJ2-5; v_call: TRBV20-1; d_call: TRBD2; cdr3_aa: CSARDWVRLAEETQYF; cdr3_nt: TGCAGTGCTAGAGATTGGGTAAGACTAGCGGAAGAGACCCAGTACTTC
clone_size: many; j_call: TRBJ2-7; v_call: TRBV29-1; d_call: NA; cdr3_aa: CSARTVGMSYEQYF; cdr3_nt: TGCAGCGCAAGGACAGTGGGGATGTCCTACGAGCAGTACTTC
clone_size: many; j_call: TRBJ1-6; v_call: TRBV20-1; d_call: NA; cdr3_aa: CSARLGPTGYNSPLHF; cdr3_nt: TGCAGTGCTAGACTAGGACCCACCGGGTATAATTCACCCCTCCACTTT
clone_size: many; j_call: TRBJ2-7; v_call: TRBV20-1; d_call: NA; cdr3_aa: CSARVRGLRGRESYEQYF; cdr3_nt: TGCAGTGCTAGAGTACGGGGCCTGCGGGGCAGAGAGTCGTACGAGCAGTACTTC
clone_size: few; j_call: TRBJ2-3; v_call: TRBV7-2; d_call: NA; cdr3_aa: CASSLGHGLSTDTQYF; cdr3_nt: TGTGCCAGCAGCTTAGGACACGGGCTTAGCACAGATACGCAGTATTTT
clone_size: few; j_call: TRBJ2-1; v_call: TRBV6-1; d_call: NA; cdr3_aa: CASSPLRRVRSYNEQFF; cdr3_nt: TGTGCCAGCAGTCCCCTTCGACGGGTCAGGTCCTACAATGAGCAGTTCTTC
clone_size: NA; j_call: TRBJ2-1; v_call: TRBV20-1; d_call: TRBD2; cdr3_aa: CSAKYSGVYNEQFF; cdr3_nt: TGCAGTGCTAAATATAGCGGGGTCTACAATGAGCAGTTCTTC
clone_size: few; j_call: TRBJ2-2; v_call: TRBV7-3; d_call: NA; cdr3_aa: CASSLTMSGELFF; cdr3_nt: TGTGCCAGCAGCTTAACGATGAGCGGGGAGCTGTTTTTT
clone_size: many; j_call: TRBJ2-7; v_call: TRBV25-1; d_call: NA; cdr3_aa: CASSDGDSGFYEQYF; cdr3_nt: TGTGCCAGCAGTGATGGGGATAGCGGTTTCTACGAGCAGTACTTC
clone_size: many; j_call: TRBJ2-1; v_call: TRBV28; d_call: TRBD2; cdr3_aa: CASSFSGLVAGLFYNEQFF; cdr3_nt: TGTGCCAGCAGTTTTTCAGGGCTGGTAGCGGGCCTTTTTTACAATGAGCAGTTCTTC
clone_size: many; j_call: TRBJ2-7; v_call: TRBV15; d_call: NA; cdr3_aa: CATSRDAGFDYEQYF; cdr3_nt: TGTGCCACCAGCAGAGATGCAGGGTTTGACTACGAGCAGTACTTC
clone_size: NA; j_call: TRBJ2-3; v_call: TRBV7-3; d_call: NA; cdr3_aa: CASSLHVTDTQYF; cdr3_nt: TGTGCCAGCAGCTTACATGTTACAGATACGCAGTATTTT
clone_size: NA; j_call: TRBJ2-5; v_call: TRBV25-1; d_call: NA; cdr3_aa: CASSESREIQETQYF; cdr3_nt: TGTGCCAGCAGTGAATCCAGGGAGATACAAGAGACCCAGTACTTC
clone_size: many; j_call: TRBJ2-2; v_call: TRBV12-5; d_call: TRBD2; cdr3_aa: CASGLGRGLAGGNTGELFF; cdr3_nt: TGTGCTAGTGGTTTGGGAAGAGGACTAGCGGGAGGCAACACCGGGGAGCTGTTTTTT
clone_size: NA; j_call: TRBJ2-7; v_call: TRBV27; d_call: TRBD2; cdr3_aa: CASTKGLAGGREQYF; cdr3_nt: TGTGCCAGCACCAAGGGACTAGCGGGAGGGCGGGAGCAGTACTTC
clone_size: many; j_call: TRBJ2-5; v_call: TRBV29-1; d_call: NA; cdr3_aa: CSVGGRQSQETQYF; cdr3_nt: TGCAGCGTGGGGGGGCGGCAGTCCCAAGAGACCCAGTACTTC
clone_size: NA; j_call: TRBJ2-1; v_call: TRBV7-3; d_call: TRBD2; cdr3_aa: CASRSIGGSSYNEQFF; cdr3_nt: TGTGCCAGCAGGTCTATCGGGGGGAGCTCCTACAATGAGCAGTTCTTC
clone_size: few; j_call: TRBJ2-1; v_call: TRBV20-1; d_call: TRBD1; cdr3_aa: CSASPSSGQGVMNEQFF; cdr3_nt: TGCAGTGCTAGCCCATCATCGGGGCAGGGGGTTATGAATGAGCAGTTCTTC